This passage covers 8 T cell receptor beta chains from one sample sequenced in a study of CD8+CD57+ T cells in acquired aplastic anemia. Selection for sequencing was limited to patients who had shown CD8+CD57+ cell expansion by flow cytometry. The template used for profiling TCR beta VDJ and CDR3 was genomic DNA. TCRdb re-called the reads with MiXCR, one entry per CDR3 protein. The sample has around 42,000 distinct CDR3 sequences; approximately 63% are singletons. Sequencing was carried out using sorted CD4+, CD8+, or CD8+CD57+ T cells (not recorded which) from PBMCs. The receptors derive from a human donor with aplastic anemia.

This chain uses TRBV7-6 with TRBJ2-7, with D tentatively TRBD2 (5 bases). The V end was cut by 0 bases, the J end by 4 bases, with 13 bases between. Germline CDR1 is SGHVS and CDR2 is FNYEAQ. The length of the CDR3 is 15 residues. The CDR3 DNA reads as TGTGCCAGCAGCTTAGCTGCGGGTTGGGGATACGAGCAGTACTTC. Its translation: CASSLAAGWGYEQYF.

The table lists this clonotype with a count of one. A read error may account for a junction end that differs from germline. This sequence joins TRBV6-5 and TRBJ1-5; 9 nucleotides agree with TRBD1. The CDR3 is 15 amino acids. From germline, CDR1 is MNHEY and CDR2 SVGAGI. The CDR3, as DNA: TGTGCCGGCAGTTATTCGGACAGGGGATACCAGCCCCAGCATTTT. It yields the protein CAGSYSDRGYQPQHF.

The CDR3 DNA reads as TGTGCCACCTCCGGGGGCTCCCGGGACGAGCAGTACTTC. Residues: CATSGGSRDEQYF. The V and J genes are TRBV24-1 and TRBJ2-7, with D perhaps assigned TRBD1 or TRBD2 (6 bases each). Germline CDR1 is KGHDR and CDR2 is SFDVKD. With 9 bases removed from V and 5 bases from J, the gap between germline ends came to 16 bases. CDR3 size: 13 residues.

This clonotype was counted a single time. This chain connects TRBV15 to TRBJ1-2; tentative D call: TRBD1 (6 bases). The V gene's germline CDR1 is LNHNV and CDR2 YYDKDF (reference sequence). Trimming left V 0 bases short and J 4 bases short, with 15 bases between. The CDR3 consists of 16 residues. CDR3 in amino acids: CATSREREAGVYGYTF. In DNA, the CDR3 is TGTGCCACCAGCAGAGAAAGGGAGGCAGGGGTCTATGGCTACACCTTC.

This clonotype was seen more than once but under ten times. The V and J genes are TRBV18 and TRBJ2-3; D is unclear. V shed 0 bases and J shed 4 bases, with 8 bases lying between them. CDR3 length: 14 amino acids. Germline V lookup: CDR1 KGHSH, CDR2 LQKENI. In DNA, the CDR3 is TGTGCCAGCTCACCACCGTCGCCCGCAGATACGCAGTATTTT. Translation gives CASSPPSPADTQYF.

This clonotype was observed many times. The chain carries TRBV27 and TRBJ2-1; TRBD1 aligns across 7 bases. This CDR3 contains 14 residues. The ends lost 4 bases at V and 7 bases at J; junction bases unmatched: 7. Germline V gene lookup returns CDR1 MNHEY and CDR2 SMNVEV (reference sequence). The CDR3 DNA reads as TGTGCCAGCAGTTGGGCAGTACAGGGGAATGAGCAGTTCTTC. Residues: CASSWAVQGNEQFF.

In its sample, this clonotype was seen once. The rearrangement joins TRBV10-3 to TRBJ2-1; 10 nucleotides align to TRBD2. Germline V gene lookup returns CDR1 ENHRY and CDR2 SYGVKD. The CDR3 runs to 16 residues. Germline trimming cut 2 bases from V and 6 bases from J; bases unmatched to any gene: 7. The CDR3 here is CAISEQSSGGSNEQFF. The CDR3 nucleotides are TGTGCCATCAGTGAGCAATCTAGCGGGGGTTCCAATGAGCAGTTCTTC.

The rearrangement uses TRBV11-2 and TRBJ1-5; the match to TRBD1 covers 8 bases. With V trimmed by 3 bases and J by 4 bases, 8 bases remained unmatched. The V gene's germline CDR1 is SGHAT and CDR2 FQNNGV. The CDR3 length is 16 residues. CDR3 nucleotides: TGTGCCAGCAGCTTTTCACAGGGGGATTGGAATCAGCCCCAGCATTTT. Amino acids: CASSFSQGDWNQPQHF.